This T cell receptor (beta chain) comes out of a study of cytomegalovirus exposure and HLA in healthy donors. Findings and caveats of the study: Associated with cytomegalovirus, according to the listing, were 164 TCR beta chains. Rarity characterized most TCR sequences, yet some public TCRs appeared in many donors.

Points on this clone: As yet, its antigen is unknown.

V was trimmed by 4 bases and J by 7 bases, leaving 14 bases between them. The CDR3 spans 13 residues. Germline loops: CDR1 KGHSH, CDR2 LQKENI. Here immunoSEQ multiplex PCR was the method, and the copy in TCRdb shows in-frame clones only, minus some. The sample shows about 160,000 clones, approximately 86% of them seen only once. This rearrangement joins TRBV18 to TRBJ2-7; possibly TRBD1 for D (6 bases). The TCR was taken from a young woman in good health and CMV-seronegative. The sample comprised PBMCs. CDR3 residues: CASSRWVGGEQYF. CDR3 coding DNA: TGTGCCAGCTCACGATGGGTAGGGGGAGAGCAGTACTTC.